This TCR beta chain was retrieved from a study of blood T cells in healthy people across ages. CDR1 SGHTA and CDR2 FQGNSA come from the germline V gene. The length of the CDR3 is 15 residues. Next came a second PCR, run for roughly 7 to 12 cycles, which used a sample-barcoded 5' primer along with a J-beta primer mix. Via MiXCR, TCRdb re-called the 5' RACE reads, giving one row per CDR3 protein. The table has roughly 700,000 distinct CDR3 sequences, roughly 25% seen once; the top ten hold just under 9.5%. Remarks on this clonotype: The junction does not match germline at one end; this may be a read error.

The same data also contributed to another study, on T cells of mothers and their children.

The sequencing input was blood. The source of this sequence is a boy aged 5-17 years in good health. This sequence joins TRBV7-2 and TRBJ2-5, with TRBD2 identical over 10 bases. CDR3 DNA sequence: TGTGCCGGCAGCTTCGATAGCGGGGGGCGTGGGACCCAGTACTTC. It yields the protein CAGSFDSGGRGTQYF.